Each of the 4 T cell receptor beta chains below was sequenced from the same sample in a study of beta chain features in type 1 diabetes. All of the isolated RNA was reverse transcribed, so expressed TCRB transcripts were sequenced. TCRdb's table, derived via immunoSEQ multiplex PCR, lists solely in-frame clones and lacks some. The table has roughly 60,000 clones, 59% seen once; the top ten hold 2.2%. Source material: Tregs from blood. These receptors all come from a woman under 30 in good health.

The chain couples TRBV11-2 to TRBJ2-6; TRBD2 matches 8 bases. CDR3 length: 16 residues. Trimming cost V 7 bases and J 1 base; bases outside gene matches: 6. Germline CDR1 and CDR2: SGHAT and FQNNGV. CDR3 in DNA: TGTGCCAGCACCCCTAGCGGGCTGTCTGGGGCCAACGTCCTGACTTTC. The encoded protein is CASTPSGLSGANVLTF.

The chain carries TRBV2 and TRBJ2-4, with TRBD2 as a possible D gene (6 bases). The CDR3 consists of 15 residues. Per the germline V gene, CDR1 is SNHLY and CDR2 is FYNNEI. Trimming left V 9 bases short and J 7 bases short, with 22 bases between. The CDR3 sequence is CASRRESGSGNIQYF. DNA of the CDR3: TGTGCCAGTAGGAGGGAGTCCGGGAGTGGGAACATTCAGTACTTC.

This clone was observed a single time. The V gene is TRBV19, the J gene TRBJ2-5; 8 nucleotides agree with TRBD1. Germline V lookup: CDR1 LNHDA, CDR2 SQIVND (reference sequence). This CDR3 comprises 14 residues. V shed 4 bases and J 5 bases; nucleotides not matched to a gene: 6. In DNA, the CDR3 is TGTGCCAGTAGTACCGGACAGGGATGGGAGACCCAGTACTTC. Protein sequence: CASSTGQGWETQYF. Full variable domain (rest looked up from reference TRBV19 and TRBJ2-5): DGGITQSPKYLFRKEGQNVTLSCEQNLNHDAMYWYRQDPGQGLRLIYYSQIVNDFQKGDIAEGYSVSREKKESFPLTVTSAQKNPTAFYLCASSTGQGWETQYFGPGTRLLVL.

In this sample, this clone turned up once. This rearrangement joins TRBV7-9 to TRBJ1-3, with 11 bases matching TRBD1. With 7 bases clipped from V and 3 bases from J, the junction kept 5 bases outside the gene matches. The CDR3 loop spans 15 amino acids. The V gene's germline CDR1 is SEHNR and CDR2 FQNEAQ (reference sequence). The CDR3 sequence is CASTDRGLFGNTIYF. Here the CDR3 DNA reads TGTGCCAGCACGGACAGGGGGCTATTTGGAAACACCATATATTTT.